This passage covers 24 T cell receptor beta chains from one sample sequenced in a study of blood T cell repertoires in COVID-19. Assay used: immunoSEQ multiplex PCR; TCRdb lists only in-frame clones, some missing. Of over 150,000 clones detected, approximately 80% appear once; the ten largest clones hold about 7%. Sequences were obtained from peripheral blood. The receptors shown here come from a woman in her thirties or forties with COVID-19, enrolled during active disease.

The genes are TRBV7-2 and TRBJ1-1, with 8 bases lining up with TRBD1. The trim removed 5 bases at V and 5 bases at J, leaving 7 bases unmatched. The germline V gene has CDR1 SGHTA and CDR2 FQGNSA. The CDR3 totals 14 residues. CDR3 protein: CASSEIQGATEAFF. For the CDR3, the DNA is TGTGCCAGCAGCGAAATCCAGGGGGCGACTGAAGCTTTCTTT. The full variable domain, with the rest looked up from reference TRBV7-2 and TRBJ1-1, is GAGVSQSPSNKVTEKGKDVELRCDPISGHTALYWYRQSLGQGLEFLIYFQGNSAPDKSGLPSDRFSAERTGGSVSTLTIQRTQQEDSAVYLCASSEIQGATEAFFGQGTRLTVV.

As DNA, the CDR3 is TGTGCCAGCAGTACGACAGGGGCCCACGAGCAGTACTTC. Its protein product is CASSTTGAHEQYF. The chain recombines TRBV2 with TRBJ2-7; 8 positions match TRBD1. V dropped 5 bases and J dropped 5; count of bases not matched to a gene: 5. The CDR3 sequence is 13 residues long. Per germline, CDR1 SNHLY and CDR2 FYNNEI.

The DNA for the CDR3 is TGTGCCAGCAAACGACAGATAAACACTGAAGCTTTCTTT. Translating it yields CASKRQINTEAFF. This chain joins TRBV28 and TRBJ1-1; the D gene is possibly TRBD1 (5 bases). Germline CDR1 reads MDHEN; CDR2 reads SYDVKM. Between the trimmed V and J ends, which lost 7 bases and 2 bases, there was a span of 11 bases. This CDR3 contains 13 residues.

This chain connects TRBV9 to TRBJ2-4; tentative D call: TRBD1 (9 bases). The CDR3 contains 15 residues. In germline, CDR1 is SGDLS, CDR2 YYNGEE. The germline V and J ends were trimmed by 6 bases and 3 bases, with 16 bases remaining between them. For the CDR3, the DNA is TGTGCCAGCACCGGGAGGGACAGGGTCAAAAACATTCAGTACTTC. Encoded protein: CASTGRDRVKNIQYF.

The V gene is TRBV15, the J gene TRBJ2-5; the match to TRBD2 covers 12 bases. There are 22 residues in the CDR3. CDR1 and CDR2 from the germline V gene are LNHNV and YYDKDF (reference sequence). Trimming at V came to 0 bases and at J to 5 bases, leaving 22 bases not matched to a gene. This chain's CDR3 is CATSRDPSQAPLAGGHGETQYF. The CDR3 DNA reads TGTGCCACCAGCAGAGATCCCTCGCAGGCCCCACTAGCGGGAGGCCACGGGGAGACCCAGTACTTC.

The rearrangement uses TRBV5-1 and TRBJ1-5; D gene ambiguous. The germline V gene has CDR1 SGHRS and CDR2 YFSETQ. V shed 1 base and J shed 7 bases, with 6 bases lying between them. The CDR3 has 12 residues. The CDR3 nucleotides are TGCGCCAGCAGCTTGTTTCAACAGCCCCAGCATTTT. Protein: CASSLFQQPQHF.

This chain links TRBV4-1 with TRBJ1-4; the D gene is possibly TRBD1 (5 bases). Germline CDR1 MGHRA, CDR2 YSYEKL. The V gene lost 1 base and the J gene lost 6 bases, with 15 bases spanning the gap. The CDR3 sequence is 16 residues long. This chain's CDR3 is CASSQVGQGLHEKLFF. CDR3 coding DNA: TGCGCCAGCAGCCAAGTTGGGCAGGGCCTTCATGAAAAACTGTTTTTT.

The chain joins TRBV2 to TRBJ2-6, with D unresolved. V was cut by 3 bases and J by 0 bases, with 6 bases left in between. CDR1 and CDR2 (germline): SNHLY, FYNNEI. This CDR3 contains 15 residues. The CDR3 bases are TGTGCCAGCAGTGACGTCCGCTCTGGGGCCAACGTCCTGACTTTC. Protein sequence: CASSDVRSGANVLTF.

The rearrangement uses TRBV29-1 and TRBJ2-5; 8 nucleotides align to TRBD1. Losses at the gene ends were 4 bases for V and 5 bases for J; bases not matched to a gene: 3. This CDR3 is built from 12 residues. Germline V gives CDR1 SQVTM, CDR2 ANQGSEA. DNA for the CDR3: TGCAGCGTTGTAACAGGGGGTGAGACCCAGTACTTC. Its protein product is CSVVTGGETQYF.

The chain links TRBV6-1 to TRBJ1-5; tentative D call: TRBD1 (5 bases). The CDR3 loop spans 15 amino acids. Germline CDR1 is MNHNS and CDR2 is SASEGT. V gave up 3 bases and J gave up 2 bases, with 11 bases separating them. The CDR3 spells CASSDWGDGNQPQHF. The CDR3 DNA sequence: TGTGCCAGCAGTGATTGGGGGGACGGCAATCAGCCCCAGCATTTT.

This chain joins TRBV19 and TRBJ1-6; 7 bases fit TRBD1. In germline, CDR1 is LNHDA, CDR2 SQIVND (reference sequence). V lost 1 base to trimming and J lost 7 bases; unmatched junction nucleotides: 4. There are 15 residues in the CDR3. Written as DNA, the CDR3 is TGTGCCAGTAGTATAGCGACAGGGACGAATTCACCCCTCCACTTT. Its translation: CASSIATGTNSPLHF. The complete variable domain, with remaining parts taken from reference TRBV19 and TRBJ1-6, reads DGGITQSPKYLFRKEGQNVTLSCEQNLNHDAMYWYRQDPGQGLRLIYYSQIVNDFQKGDIAEGYSVSREKKESFPLTVTSAQKNPTAFYLCASSIATGTNSPLHFGNGTRLTVT.

The chain joins TRBV7-2 to TRBJ2-3; D possibly corresponds to TRBD2 (6 bases). V gave up 5 bases and J gave up 3 bases, with 12 bases separating them. The germline V gene encodes CDR1 SGHTA and CDR2 FQGNSA. The length of the CDR3 is 14 residues. The CDR3 bases are TGTGCCAGCAGCGGGTATAGCGGTACAGATACGCAGTATTTT. Residues: CASSGYSGTDTQYF. Complete variable domain (other parts from reference TRBV7-2 and TRBJ2-3): GAGVSQSPSNKVTEKGKDVELRCDPISGHTALYWYRQSLGQGLEFLIYFQGNSAPDKSGLPSDRFSAERTGGSVSTLTIQRTQQEDSAVYLCASSGYSGTDTQYFGPGTRLTVL.

The chain links TRBV11-2 to TRBJ1-2, with TRBD1 identical over 8 bases. Trimming removed 3 bases from V and 6 bases from J; junction bases left unmatched: 6. The CDR3 has 14 residues. The V gene's germline CDR1 is SGHAT and CDR2 FQNNGV. The CDR3, as DNA: TGTGCCAGCAGCTTTTGGACAGGGATGAATGGCTACACCTTC. Its translation is CASSFWTGMNGYTF.

J is TRBJ1-2 and V is TRBV3-1 (or the pseudogene TRBV3-2), with a tentative D call TRBD1 (5 bases). CDR1 is LGHDT, CDR2 YNNKEL, per germline (reference sequence). Deletions cut 0 bases from V and 2 bases from J, with 13 bases between. CDR3 length: 16 amino acids. The CDR3 nucleotides are TGTGCCAGCAGCCAAGAACCGGGGGACCTGAACTATGGCTACACCTTC. It translates to CASSQEPGDLNYGYTF.

The chain links TRBV27 to TRBJ2-7, with TRBD1 as a possible D gene (5 bases). The CDR3 has 17 residues. Germline V gene sequence: CDR1 MNHEY, CDR2 SMNVEV (reference sequence). Trimming stripped 1 base from V and 4 bases from J, with 20 bases between. The CDR3 DNA reads as TGTGCCAGCAGTTTATTCCGCTCCCGAGACAGACGATACGAGCAGTACTTC. The encoded protein is CASSLFRSRDRRYEQYF.

This clone was seen a few times. V and J are TRBV7-2 and TRBJ1-2; TRBD1 is a possible D gene (5 bases). From germline, CDR1 is SGHTA and CDR2 FQGNSA. CDR3 length: 15 residues. Trimming removed 5 bases from V and 4 bases from J, with 17 bases in between. CDR3 amino acids: CASSPITGVRYGYTF. CDR3 nucleotide sequence: TGTGCCAGCAGCCCGATTACGGGGGTTCGCTATGGCTACACCTTC.

The V and J genes are TRBV7-8 and TRBJ2-3; D uncertain. CDR1 is SGHVS and CDR2 is FQNEAQ in the germline V gene. CDR3 length: 15 amino acids. Trimming took off 5 bases at V and 5 bases at J, with 17 bases between the two ends. CDR3 in amino acids: CASSLAPTRGDTQYF. DNA for the CDR3: TGTGCCAGCAGCCTCGCCCCGACGCGCGGAGATACGCAGTATTTT.

The chain employs TRBV7-9 and TRBJ1-5; D may be TRBD1 (5 bases). Trimming shortened V by 9 bases and J by 0 bases, and 18 bases separated the two germline ends. The CDR3 is 16 amino acids. CDR1 is SEHNR, CDR2 FQNEAQ, per germline (reference sequence). The chain's CDR3 is CASSPIGGNSNQPQHF. CDR3 bases: TGTGCCAGTAGCCCCATCGGGGGAAATAGCAATCAGCCCCAGCATTTT.

The chain links TRBV28 to TRBJ2-7; no reliable D call. V was cut by 8 bases and J by 2 bases, with 10 bases left in between. CDR1 and CDR2 (germline): MDHEN, SYDVKM. This CDR3 has 12 residues. The CDR3 sequence is CASVTAPYEQYF. Here the CDR3 DNA reads TGTGCCAGCGTCACAGCCCCCTACGAGCAGTACTTC.

This chain links TRBV9 with TRBJ1-3; 10 bases are shared with TRBD1. J was trimmed by 3 bases and V by 0 bases; bases with no gene match: 6. Looked up from germline, CDR1 is SGDLS and CDR2 is YYNGEE. There are 17 residues in the CDR3. The CDR3 reads CASSVETGTGVGNTIYF. As DNA, the CDR3 is TGTGCCAGCAGCGTAGAGACCGGGACAGGGGTTGGAAACACCATATATTTT.

The chain has TRBV5-1 and TRBJ2-7; D is possibly TRBD2 (5 bases). V lost 2 bases, J lost 3 bases, and 9 bases lay in between. This CDR3 is 13 amino acids long. The V gene's germline CDR1 is SGHRS and CDR2 YFSETQ. The CDR3, as DNA: TGCGCCAGCAGCTTAGACGGAGGCTACGAGCAGTACTTC. It is translated as CASSLDGGYEQYF.

CDR3 in amino acids: CASSSDRERQPQHF. The DNA for the CDR3 is TGTGCCAGCAGTTCGGACAGGGAAAGGCAGCCCCAGCATTTT. The chain links TRBV6-5 to TRBJ1-5; 8 nucleotides agree with TRBD1. The J segment lost 7 bases and the V segment lost 4 bases, leaving 6 bases of the junction unmatched. This CDR3 spans 14 amino acids. CDR1 and CDR2 from the germline V gene are MNHEY and SVGAGI.

The CDR3 sequence: CASSLTSINEQFF. The DNA of the CDR3 is TGTGCCAGCAGCTTAACTAGCATCAATGAGCAGTTCTTC. V and J are TRBV7-6 and TRBJ2-1; tentatively, D is TRBD2 (6 bases). The CDR3 is 13 amino acids. Trimming left V 2 bases short and J 6 bases short, with 8 bases between. Germline V CDR1 and CDR2: SGHVS, FNYEAQ. Full variable domain (remainder filled in from reference TRBV7-6 and TRBJ2-1): GAGVSQSPRYKVTKRGQDVALRCDPISGHVSLYWYRQALGQGPEFLTYFNYEAQQDKSGLPNDRFSAERPEGSISTLTIQRTEQRDSAMYRCASSLTSINEQFFGPGTRLTVL.

This chain joins TRBV3-1 (or the pseudogene TRBV3-2) and TRBJ2-2, with D uncertain. CDR1 is LGHDT, CDR2 YNNKEL, per germline (reference sequence). CDR3 length: 13 amino acids. V shed 3 bases and J shed 4 bases, with 6 bases lying between them. The chain's CDR3 is CASSHSGTGELFF. In DNA, the CDR3 is TGTGCCAGCAGCCACTCGGGCACCGGGGAGCTGTTTTTT.